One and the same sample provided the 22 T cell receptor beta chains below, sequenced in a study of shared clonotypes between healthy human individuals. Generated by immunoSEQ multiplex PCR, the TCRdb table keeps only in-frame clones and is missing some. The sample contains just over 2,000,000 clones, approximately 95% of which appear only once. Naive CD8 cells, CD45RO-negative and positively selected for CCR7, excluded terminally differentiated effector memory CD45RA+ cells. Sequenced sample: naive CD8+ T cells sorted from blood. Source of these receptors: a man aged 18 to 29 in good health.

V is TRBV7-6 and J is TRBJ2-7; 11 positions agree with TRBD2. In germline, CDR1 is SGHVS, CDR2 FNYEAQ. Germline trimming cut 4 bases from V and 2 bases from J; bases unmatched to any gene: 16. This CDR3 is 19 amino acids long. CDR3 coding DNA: TGTGCCAGCAGCTCCATGGCTAGCGGGAGGCCTCCCAACACCTACGAGCAGTACTTC. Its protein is CASSSMASGRPPNTYEQYF. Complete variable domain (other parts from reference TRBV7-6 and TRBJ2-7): GAGVSQSPRYKVTKRGQDVALRCDPISGHVSLYWYRQALGQGPEFLTYFNYEAQQDKSGLPNDRFSAERPEGSISTLTIQRTEQRDSAMYRCASSSMASGRPPNTYEQYFGPGTRLTVT.

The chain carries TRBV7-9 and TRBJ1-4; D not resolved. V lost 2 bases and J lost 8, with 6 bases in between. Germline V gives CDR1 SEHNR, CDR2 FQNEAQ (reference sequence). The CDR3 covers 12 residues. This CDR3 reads CASSLLHEKLFF. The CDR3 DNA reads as TGTGCCAGCAGCTTACTCCACGAAAAACTGTTTTTT. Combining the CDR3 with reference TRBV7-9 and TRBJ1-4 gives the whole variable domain DTGVSQNPRHKITKRGQNVTFRCDPISEHNRLYWYRQTLGQGPEFLTYFQNEAQLEKSRLLSDRFSAERPKGSFSTLEIQRTEQGDSAMYLCASSLLHEKLFFGSGTQLSVL.

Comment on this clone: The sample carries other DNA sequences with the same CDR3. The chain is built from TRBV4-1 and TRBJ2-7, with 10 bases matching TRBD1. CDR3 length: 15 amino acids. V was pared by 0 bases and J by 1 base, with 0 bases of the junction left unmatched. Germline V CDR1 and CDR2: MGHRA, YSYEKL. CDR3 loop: CASSQEGQGSYEQYF. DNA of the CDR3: TGCGCCAGCAGCCAAGAGGGACAGGGGTCCTACGAGCAGTACTTC.

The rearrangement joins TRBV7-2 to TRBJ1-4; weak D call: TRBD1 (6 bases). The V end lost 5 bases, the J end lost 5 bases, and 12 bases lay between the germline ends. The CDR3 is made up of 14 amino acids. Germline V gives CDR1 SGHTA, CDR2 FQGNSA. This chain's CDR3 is CASSLDSINEKLFF. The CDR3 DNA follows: TGTGCCAGCAGCCTGGACAGCATCAATGAAAAACTGTTTTTT.

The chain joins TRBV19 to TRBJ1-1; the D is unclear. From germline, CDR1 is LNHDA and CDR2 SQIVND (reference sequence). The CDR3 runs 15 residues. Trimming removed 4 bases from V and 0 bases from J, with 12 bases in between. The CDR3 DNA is TGTGCCAGTAGTACCTCGGACCCAATGAACACTGAAGCTTTCTTT. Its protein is CASSTSDPMNTEAFF.

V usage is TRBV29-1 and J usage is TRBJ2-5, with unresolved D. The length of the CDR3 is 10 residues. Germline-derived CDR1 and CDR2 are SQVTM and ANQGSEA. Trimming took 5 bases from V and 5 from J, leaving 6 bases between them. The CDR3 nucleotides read TGCAGCGTTTTGGGGGAGACCCAGTACTTC. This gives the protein CSVLGETQYF.

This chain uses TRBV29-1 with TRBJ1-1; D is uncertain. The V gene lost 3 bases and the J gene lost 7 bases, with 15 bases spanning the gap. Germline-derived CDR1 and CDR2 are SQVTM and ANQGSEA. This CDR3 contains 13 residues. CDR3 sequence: CSVDGPLDIEAFF. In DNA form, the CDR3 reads TGCAGCGTTGACGGTCCACTGGATATTGAAGCTTTCTTT.

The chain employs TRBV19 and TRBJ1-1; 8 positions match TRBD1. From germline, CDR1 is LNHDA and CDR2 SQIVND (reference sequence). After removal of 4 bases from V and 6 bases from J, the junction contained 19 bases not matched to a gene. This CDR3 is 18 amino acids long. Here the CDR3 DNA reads TGTGCCAGTAGTAAGACACAGGACAGGGTGATTGAGTTCGCTGAAGCTTTCTTT. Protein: CASSKTQDRVIEFAEAFF.

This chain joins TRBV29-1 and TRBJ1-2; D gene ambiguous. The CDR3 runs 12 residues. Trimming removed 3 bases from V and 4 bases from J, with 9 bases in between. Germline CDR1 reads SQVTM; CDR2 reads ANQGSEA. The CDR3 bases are TGCAGCGTTGATCCGGAGAGCTATGGCTACACCTTC. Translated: CSVDPESYGYTF.

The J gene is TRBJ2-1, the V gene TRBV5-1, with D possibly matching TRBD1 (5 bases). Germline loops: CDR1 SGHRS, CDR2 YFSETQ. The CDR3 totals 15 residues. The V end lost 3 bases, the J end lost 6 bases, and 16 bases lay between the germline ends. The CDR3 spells CASSSSGKDGNEQFF. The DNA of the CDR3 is TGCGCCAGCAGCTCCTCAGGGAAGGATGGCAATGAGCAGTTCTTC. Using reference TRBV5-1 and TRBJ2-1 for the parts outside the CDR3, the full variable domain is KAGVTQTPRYLIKTRGQQVTLSCSPISGHRSVSWYQQTPGQGLQFLFEYFSETQRNKGNFPGRFSGRQFSNSRSEMNVSTLELGDSALYLCASSSSGKDGNEQFFGPGTRLTVL.

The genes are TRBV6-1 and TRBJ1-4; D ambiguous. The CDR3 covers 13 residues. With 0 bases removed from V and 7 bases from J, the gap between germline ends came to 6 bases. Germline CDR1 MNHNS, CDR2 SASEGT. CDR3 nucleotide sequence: TGTGCCAGCAGTGAAGCGCTGGGTGAAAAACTGTTTTTT. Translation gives CASSEALGEKLFF.

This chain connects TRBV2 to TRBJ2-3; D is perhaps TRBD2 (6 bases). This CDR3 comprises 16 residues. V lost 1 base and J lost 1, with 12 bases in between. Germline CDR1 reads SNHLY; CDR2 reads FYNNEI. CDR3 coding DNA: TGTGCCAGCAGTGAAGGGTTGGCTAGCGGCACAGATACGCAGTATTTT. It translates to CASSEGLASGTDTQYF. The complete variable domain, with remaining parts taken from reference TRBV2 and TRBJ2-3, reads EPEVTQTPSHQVTQMGQEVILRCVPISNHLYFYWYRQILGQKVEFLVSFYNNEISEKSEIFDDQFSVERPDGSNFTLKIRSTKLEDSAMYFCASSEGLASGTDTQYFGPGTRLTVL.

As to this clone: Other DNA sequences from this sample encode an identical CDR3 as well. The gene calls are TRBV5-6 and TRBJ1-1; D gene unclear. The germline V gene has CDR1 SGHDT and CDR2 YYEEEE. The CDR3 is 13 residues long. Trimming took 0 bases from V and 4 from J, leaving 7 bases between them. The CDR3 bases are TGTGCCAGCAGCTTGGGAGGTGGCACTGAAGCTTTCTTT. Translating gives CASSLGGGTEAFF. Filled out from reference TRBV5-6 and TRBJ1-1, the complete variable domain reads DAGVTQSPTHLIKTRGQQVTLRCSPKSGHDTVSWYQQALGQGPQFIFQYYEEEERQRGNFPDRFSGHQFPNYSSELNVNALLLGDSALYLCASSLGGGTEAFFGQGTRLTVV.

For the CDR3, the DNA is TGCGCCAGCAGCCCCGTTGAATCAGGGCGTACCGGGGAGCTGTTTTTT. Encoded protein: CASSPVESGRTGELFF. The chain uses TRBV4-1 and TRBJ2-2; tentative D call: TRBD1 (5 bases). Trimming cost V 4 bases and J 5 bases, with 17 bases left between them. Germline-derived CDR1 and CDR2 are MGHRA and YSYEKL. This CDR3 spans 16 amino acids.

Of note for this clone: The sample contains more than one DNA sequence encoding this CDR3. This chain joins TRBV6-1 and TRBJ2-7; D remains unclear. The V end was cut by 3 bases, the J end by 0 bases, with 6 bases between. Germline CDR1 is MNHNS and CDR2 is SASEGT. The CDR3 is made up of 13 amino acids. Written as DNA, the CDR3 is TGTGCCAGCAGTGAGGGCATCTCCTACGAGCAGTACTTC. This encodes CASSEGISYEQYF.

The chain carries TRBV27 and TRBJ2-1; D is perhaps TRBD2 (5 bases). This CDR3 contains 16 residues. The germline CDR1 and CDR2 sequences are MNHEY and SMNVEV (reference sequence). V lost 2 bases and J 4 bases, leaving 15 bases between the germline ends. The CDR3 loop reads CASSLLGVSGYNEQFF. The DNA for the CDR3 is TGTGCCAGCAGTTTACTCGGGGTATCGGGTTACAATGAGCAGTTCTTC.

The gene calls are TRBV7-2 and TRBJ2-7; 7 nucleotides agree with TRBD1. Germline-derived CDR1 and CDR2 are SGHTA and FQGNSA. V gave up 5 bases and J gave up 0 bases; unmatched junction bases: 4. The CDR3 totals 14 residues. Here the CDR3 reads CASSPRDSSYEQYF. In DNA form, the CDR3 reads TGTGCCAGCAGCCCCCGGGACAGCTCCTACGAGCAGTACTTC.

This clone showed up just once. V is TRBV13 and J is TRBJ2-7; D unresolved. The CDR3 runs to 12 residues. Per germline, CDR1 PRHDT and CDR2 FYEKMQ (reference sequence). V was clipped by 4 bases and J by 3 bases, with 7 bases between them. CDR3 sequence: CASSSERYEQYF. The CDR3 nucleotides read TGTGCCAGCAGCTCCGAGCGCTACGAGCAGTACTTC.

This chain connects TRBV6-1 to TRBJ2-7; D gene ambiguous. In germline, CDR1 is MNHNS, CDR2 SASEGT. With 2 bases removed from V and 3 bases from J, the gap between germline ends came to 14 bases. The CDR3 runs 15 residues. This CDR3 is CASSETGATDYEQYF. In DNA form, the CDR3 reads TGTGCCAGCAGTGAAACCGGAGCGACCGACTACGAGCAGTACTTC.

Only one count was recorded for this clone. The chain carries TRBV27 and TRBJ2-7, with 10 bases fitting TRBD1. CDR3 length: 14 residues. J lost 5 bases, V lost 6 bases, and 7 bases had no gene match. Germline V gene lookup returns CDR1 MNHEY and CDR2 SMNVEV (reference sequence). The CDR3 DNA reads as TGTGCCAGCAGCTACGGACAGGGGGGTCACGAGCAGTACTTC. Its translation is CASSYGQGGHEQYF.

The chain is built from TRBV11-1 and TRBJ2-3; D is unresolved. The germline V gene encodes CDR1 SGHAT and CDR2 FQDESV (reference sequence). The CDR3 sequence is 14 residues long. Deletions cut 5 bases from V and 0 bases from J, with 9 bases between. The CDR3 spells CASSATVSTDTQYF. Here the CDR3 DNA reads TGTGCCAGCAGCGCGACGGTTAGCACAGATACGCAGTATTTT.

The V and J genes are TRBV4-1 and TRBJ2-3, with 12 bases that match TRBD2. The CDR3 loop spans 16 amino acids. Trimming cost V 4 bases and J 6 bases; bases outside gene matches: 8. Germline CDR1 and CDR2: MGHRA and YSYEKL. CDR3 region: CASSPRLAGAVDTQYF. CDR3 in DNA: TGCGCCAGCAGCCCCAGACTAGCGGGAGCAGTGGATACGCAGTATTTT.